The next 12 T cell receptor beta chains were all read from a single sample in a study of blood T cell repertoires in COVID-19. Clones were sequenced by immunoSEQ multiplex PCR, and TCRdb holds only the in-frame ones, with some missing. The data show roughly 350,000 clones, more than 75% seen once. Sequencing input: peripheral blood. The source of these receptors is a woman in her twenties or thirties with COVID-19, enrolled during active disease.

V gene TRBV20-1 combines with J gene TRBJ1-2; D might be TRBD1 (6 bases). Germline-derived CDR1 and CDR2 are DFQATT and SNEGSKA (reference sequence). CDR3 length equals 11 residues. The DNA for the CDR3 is TGCGGATCCCGGGGGGCGTGGGGCTACACCTTC. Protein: CGSRGAWGYTF.

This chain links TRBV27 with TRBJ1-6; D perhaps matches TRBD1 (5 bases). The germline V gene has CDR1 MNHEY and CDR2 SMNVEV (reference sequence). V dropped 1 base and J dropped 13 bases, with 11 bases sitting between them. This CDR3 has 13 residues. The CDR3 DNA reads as TGTGCCAGCAGTTTATGGGCGGGGGGGCCCCTCCACTTT. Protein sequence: CASSLWAGGPLHF.

CDR3 nucleotide sequence: TGTGCCAGTAGTATAGACTGGACAGCCCGCTACAATGAGCAGTTCTTC. Translation gives CASSIDWTARYNEQFF. The chain joins TRBV19 to TRBJ2-1; weak D call: TRBD1 (6 bases). The CDR3 contains 16 residues. Germline values: CDR1 LNHDA, CDR2 SQIVND (reference sequence). V was cut by 0 bases and J by 3 bases, with 12 bases left in between.

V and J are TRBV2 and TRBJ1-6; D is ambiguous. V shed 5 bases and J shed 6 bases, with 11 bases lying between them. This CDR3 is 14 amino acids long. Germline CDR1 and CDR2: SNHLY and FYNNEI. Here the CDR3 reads CASSLRRGNSPLHF. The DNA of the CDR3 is TGTGCCAGCAGTCTCCGTCGGGGTAATTCACCCCTCCACTTT.

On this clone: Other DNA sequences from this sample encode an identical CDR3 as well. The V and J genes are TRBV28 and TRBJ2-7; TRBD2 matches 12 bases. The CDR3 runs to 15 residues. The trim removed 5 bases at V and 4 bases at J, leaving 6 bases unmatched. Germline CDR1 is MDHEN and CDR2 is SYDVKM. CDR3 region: CASSLGTSGSYEQYF. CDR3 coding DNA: TGTGCCAGCAGTCTAGGGACTAGCGGGTCTTACGAGCAGTACTTC.

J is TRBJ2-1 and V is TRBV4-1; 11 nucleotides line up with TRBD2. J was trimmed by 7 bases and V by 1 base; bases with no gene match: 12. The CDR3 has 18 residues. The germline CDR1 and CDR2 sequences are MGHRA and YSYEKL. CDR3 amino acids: CASSQALAGVLGGNEQFF. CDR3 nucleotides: TGCGCCAGCAGCCAAGCACTAGCGGGAGTCCTTGGGGGTAATGAGCAGTTCTTC.

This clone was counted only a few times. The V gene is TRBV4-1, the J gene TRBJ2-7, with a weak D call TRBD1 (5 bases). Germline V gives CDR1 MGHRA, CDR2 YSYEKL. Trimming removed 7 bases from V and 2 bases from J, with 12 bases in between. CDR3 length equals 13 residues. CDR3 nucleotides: TGCGCCAGCAAGGGGATAAATACCTACGAGCAGTACTTC. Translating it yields CASKGINTYEQYF.

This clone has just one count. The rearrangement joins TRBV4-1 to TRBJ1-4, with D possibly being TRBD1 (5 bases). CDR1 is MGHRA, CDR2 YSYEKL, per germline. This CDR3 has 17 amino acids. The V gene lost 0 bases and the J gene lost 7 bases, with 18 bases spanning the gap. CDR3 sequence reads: CASSQDPGDGWVEKLFF. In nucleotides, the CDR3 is TGCGCCAGCAGCCAAGATCCGGGGGACGGGTGGGTTGAAAAACTGTTTTTT.

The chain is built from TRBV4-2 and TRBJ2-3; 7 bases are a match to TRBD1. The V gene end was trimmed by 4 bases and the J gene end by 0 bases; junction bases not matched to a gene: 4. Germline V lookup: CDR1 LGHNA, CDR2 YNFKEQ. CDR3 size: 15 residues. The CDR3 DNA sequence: TGTGCCAGCAGCCCATGGGACAGCAGCACAGATACGCAGTATTTT. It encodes CASSPWDSSTDTQYF.

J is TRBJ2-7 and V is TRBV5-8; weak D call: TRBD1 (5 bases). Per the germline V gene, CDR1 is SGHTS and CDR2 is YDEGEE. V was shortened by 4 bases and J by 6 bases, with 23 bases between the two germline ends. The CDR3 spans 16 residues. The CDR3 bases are TGTGCCAGCAGCCCGGGCGGACACGCAGGGTTGGGCGAGCAGTACTTC. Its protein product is CASSPGGHAGLGEQYF.

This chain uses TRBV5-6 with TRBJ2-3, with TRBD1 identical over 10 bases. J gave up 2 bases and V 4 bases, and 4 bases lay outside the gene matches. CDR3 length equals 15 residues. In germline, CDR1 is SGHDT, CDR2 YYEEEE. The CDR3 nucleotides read TGTGCCAGCAGCGGGGACAGGGGTATCACAGATACGCAGTATTTT. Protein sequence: CASSGDRGITDTQYF. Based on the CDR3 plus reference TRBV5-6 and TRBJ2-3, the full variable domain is DAGVTQSPTHLIKTRGQQVTLRCSPKSGHDTVSWYQQALGQGPQFIFQYYEEEERQRGNFPDRFSGHQFPNYSSELNVNALLLGDSALYLCASSGDRGITDTQYFGPGTRLTVL.

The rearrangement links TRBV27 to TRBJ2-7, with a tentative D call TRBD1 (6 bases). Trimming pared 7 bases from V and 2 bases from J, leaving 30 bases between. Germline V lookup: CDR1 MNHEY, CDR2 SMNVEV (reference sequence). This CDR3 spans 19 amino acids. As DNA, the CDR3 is TGTGCCAGCACAGCCCGGGTACAGGGTAGCATGGGGAGCCCCTACGAGCAGTACTTC. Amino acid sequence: CASTARVQGSMGSPYEQYF.